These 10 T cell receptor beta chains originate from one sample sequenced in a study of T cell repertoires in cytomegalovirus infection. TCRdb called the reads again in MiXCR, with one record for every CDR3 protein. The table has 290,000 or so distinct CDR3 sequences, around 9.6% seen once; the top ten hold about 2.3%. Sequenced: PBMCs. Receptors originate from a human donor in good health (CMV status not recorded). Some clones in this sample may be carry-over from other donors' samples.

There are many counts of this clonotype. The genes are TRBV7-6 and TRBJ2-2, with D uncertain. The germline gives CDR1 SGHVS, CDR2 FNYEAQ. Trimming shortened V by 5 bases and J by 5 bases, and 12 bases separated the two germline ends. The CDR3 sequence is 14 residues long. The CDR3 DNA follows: TGTGCCAGCAGCCCAGAGCTAGTAACCGGGGAGCTGTTTTTT. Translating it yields CASSPELVTGELFF. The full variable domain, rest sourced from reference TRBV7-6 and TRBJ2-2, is GAGVSQSPRYKVTKRGQDVALRCDPISGHVSLYWYRQALGQGPEFLTYFNYEAQQDKSGLPNDRFSAERPEGSISTLTIQRTEQRDSAMYRCASSPELVTGELFFGEGSRLTVL.

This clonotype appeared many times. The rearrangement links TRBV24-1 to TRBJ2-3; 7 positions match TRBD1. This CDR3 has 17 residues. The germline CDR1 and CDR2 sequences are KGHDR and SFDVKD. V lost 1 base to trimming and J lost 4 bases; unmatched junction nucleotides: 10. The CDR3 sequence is CATSDFGDRVVADTQYF. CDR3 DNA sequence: TGTGCCACCAGTGATTTCGGAGACAGGGTGGTGGCAGATACGCAGTATTTT.

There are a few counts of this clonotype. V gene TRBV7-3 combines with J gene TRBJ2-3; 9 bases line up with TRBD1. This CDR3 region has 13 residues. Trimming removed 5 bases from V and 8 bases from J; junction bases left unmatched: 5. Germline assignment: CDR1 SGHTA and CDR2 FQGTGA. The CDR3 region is CASSPTGGITQYF. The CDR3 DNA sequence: TGTGCCAGCAGCCCCACAGGGGGCATTACGCAGTATTTT.

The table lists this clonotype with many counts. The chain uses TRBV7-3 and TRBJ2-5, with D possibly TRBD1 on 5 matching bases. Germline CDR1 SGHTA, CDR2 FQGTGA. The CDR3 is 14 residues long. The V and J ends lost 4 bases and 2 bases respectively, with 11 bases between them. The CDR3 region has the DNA TGTGCCAGCAGCTCGGAGCAGGGACAAGAGACCCAGTACTTC. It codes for CASSSEQGQETQYF.

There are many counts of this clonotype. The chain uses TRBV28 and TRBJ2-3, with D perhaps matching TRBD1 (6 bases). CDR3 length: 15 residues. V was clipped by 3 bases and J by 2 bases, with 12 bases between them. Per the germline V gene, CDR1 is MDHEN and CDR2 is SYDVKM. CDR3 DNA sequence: TGTGCCAGCAGTTTGGGACATCTTTCCACAGATACGCAGTATTTT. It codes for CASSLGHLSTDTQYF.

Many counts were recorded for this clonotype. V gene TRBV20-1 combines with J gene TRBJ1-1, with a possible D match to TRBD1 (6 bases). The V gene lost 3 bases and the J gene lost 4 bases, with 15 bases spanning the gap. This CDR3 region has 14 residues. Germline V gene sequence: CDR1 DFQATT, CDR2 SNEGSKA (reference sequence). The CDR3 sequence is CSARLGGPATEAFF. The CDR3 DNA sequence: TGCAGTGCTAGGCTCGGGGGCCCGGCCACTGAAGCTTTCTTT.

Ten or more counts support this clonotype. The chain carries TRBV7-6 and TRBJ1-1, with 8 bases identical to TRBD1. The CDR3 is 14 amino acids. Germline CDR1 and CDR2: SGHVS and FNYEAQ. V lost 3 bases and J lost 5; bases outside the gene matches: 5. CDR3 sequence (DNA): TGTGCCAGCAGCTTTGGACAGGGAAATACTGAAGCTTTCTTT. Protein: CASSFGQGNTEAFF.

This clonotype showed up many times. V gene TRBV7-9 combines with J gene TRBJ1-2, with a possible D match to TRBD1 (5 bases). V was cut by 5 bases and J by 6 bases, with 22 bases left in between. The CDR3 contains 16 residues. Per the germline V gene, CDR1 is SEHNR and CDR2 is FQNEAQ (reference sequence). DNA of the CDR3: TGTGCCAGCAGCCCAGGGTCCGGGACGAGGCTCGATGGCTACACCTTC. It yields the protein CASSPGSGTRLDGYTF.

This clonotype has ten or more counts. The CDR3 loop reads CATSERGGRTETQYF. Written as DNA, the CDR3 is TGTGCCACCAGTGAACGGGGCGGACGGACAGAGACCCAGTACTTC. This chain uses TRBV24-1 with TRBJ2-5; D may match TRBD1 or TRBD2 (5 bases each). Trimming took 4 bases from V and 4 from J, leaving 15 bases between them. Germline CDR1 KGHDR, CDR2 SFDVKD. The CDR3 runs 15 residues.

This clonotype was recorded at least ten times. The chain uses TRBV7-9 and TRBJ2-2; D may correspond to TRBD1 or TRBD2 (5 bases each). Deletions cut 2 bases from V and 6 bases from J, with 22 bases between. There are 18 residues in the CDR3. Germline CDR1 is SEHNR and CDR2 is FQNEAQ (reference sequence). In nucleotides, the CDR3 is TGTGCCAGCAGCTTAACCGGGACCTTCGTGGTAAAGGCCGGGGAGCTGTTTTTT. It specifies CASSLTGTFVVKAGELFF. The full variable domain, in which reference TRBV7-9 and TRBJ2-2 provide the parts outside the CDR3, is DTGVSQNPRHKITKRGQNVTFRCDPISEHNRLYWYRQTLGQGPEFLTYFQNEAQLEKSRLLSDRFSAERPKGSFSTLEIQRTEQGDSAMYLCASSLTGTFVVKAGELFFGEGSRLTVL.